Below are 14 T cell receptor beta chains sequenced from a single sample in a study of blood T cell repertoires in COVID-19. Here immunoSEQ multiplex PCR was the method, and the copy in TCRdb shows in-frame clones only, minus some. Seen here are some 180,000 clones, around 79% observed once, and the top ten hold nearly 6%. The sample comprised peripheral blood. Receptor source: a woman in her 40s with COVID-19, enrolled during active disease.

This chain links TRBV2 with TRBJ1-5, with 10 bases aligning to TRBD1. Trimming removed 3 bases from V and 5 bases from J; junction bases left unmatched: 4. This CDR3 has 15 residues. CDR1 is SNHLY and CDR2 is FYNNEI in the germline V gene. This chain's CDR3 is CASSEGQGKYQPQHF. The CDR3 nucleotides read TGTGCCAGCAGTGAGGGACAGGGGAAATATCAGCCCCAGCATTTT.

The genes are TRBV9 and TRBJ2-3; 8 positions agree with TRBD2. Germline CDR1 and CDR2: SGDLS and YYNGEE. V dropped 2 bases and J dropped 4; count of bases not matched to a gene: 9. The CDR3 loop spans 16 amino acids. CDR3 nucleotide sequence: TGTGCCAGCAGCGTCCTCCGCGCGGGGGGCCCAGATACGCAGTATTTT. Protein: CASSVLRAGGPDTQYF.

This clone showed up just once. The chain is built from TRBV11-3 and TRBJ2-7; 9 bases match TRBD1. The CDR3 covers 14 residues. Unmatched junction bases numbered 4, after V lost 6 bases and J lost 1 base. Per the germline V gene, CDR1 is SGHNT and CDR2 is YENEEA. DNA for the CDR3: TGTGCCAGCAGTACCGGGACAGGGTCCTACGAGCAGTACTTC. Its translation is CASSTGTGSYEQYF.

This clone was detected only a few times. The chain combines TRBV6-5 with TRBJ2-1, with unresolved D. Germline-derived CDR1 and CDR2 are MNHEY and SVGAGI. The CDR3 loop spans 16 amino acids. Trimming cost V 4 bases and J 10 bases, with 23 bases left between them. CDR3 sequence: CASSLSPRHLGLEQFF. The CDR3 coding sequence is TGTGCCAGCAGTTTATCCCCCCGTCACCTGGGCCTCGAGCAGTTCTTC.

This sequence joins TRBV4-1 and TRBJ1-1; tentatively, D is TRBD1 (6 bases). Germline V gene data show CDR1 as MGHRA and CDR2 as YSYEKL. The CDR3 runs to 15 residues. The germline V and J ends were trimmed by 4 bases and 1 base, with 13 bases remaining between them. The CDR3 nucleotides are TGCGCCAGCAGCCTCTACCAAGGGGGGAACACTGAAGCTTTCTTT. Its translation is CASSLYQGGNTEAFF.

Here the CDR3 DNA reads TGTGCCAGCAGTGAACAGGGACGAGGGGGTGGCTACACCTTC. This sequence encodes CASSEQGRGGGYTF. The chain links TRBV6-1 to TRBJ1-2, with D maybe TRBD1 (6 bases). This CDR3 has 14 residues. V lost 2 bases, J lost 7 bases, and 14 bases lay in between. Germline CDR1 reads MNHNS; CDR2 reads SASEGT.

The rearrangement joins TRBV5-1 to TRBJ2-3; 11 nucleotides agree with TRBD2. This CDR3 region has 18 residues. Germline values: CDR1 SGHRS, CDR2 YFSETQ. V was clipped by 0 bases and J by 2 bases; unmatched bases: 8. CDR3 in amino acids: CASSLGGTSGSFTDTQYF. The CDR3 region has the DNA TGCGCCAGCAGCTTGGGGGGTACTAGCGGGAGTTTCACAGATACGCAGTATTTT.

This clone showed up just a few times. CDR3 residues: CATSAVVRGEQYF. CDR3 nucleotide sequence: TGTGCCACCAGCGCCGTAGTACGAGGCGAGCAGTACTTC. The chain employs TRBV15 and TRBJ2-7; no reliable D call. Looked up from germline, CDR1 is LNHNV and CDR2 is YYDKDF (reference sequence). This CDR3 spans 13 amino acids. Trimming took 5 bases from V and 6 from J, leaving 14 bases between them.

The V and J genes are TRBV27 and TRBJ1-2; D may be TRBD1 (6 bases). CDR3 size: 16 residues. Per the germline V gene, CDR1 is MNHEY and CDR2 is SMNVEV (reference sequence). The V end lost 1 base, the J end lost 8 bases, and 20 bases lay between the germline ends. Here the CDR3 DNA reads TGTGCCAGCAGTTTATTTCTTGGGGGCGGTTCGGGGGGCTACACCTTC. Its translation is CASSLFLGGGSGGYTF.

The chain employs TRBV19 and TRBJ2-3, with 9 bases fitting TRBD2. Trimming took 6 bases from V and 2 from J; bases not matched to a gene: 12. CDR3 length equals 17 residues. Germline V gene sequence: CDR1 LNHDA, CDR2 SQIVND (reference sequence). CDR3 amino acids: CASSPPRAGGTTDTQYF. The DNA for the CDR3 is TGTGCCAGTAGCCCCCCTCGAGCGGGGGGAACCACAGATACGCAGTATTTT.

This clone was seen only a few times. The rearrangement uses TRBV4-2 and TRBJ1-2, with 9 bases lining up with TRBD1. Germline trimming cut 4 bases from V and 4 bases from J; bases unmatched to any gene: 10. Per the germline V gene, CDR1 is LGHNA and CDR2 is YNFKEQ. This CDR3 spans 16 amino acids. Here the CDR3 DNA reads TGTGCCAGCAGCCCCAAGGGACAGGGTCCTACCTATGGCTACACCTTC. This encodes CASSPKGQGPTYGYTF.

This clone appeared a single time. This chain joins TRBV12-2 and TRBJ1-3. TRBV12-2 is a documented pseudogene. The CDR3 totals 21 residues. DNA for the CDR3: TGTGCAAGTCGCTTAGCTCTTTTTCTTCGGACTTCCCTGTCCTCTGGAAACACCATATATTTT. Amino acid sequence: CASRLALFLRTSLSSGNTIYF.

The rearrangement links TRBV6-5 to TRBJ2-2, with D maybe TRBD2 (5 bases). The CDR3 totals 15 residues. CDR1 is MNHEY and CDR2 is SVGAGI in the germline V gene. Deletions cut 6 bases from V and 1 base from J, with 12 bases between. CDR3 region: CASSYRTRNTGELFF. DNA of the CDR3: TGTGCCAGCAGCTACCGGACTCGGAACACCGGGGAGCTGTTTTTT.

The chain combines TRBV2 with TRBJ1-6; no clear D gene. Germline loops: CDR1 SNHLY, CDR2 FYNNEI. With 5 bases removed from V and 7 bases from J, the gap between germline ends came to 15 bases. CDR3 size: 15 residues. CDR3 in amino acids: CASSPFTGVNSPLHF. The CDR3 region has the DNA TGTGCCAGCAGTCCTTTCACCGGGGTAAATTCACCCCTCCACTTT.